The 17 T cell receptor beta chains listed next were all sequenced from one sample in a study of T-cell memory formation after mild COVID-19. Each CDR3 protein gets one entry after TCRdb re-called the 5' RACE reads with MiXCR. Of 150,000 to 200,000 distinct CDR3 sequences in the sample, 20% to 25% were seen once. The sequenced material came from PBMCs or a T cell subset sorted from them (not recorded which). The source of these receptors is an adult woman who had mild COVID-19 (a few samples of this study predate the infection). Cell type and time point are not known.

In this sample, this clonotype turned up a few times. J is TRBJ1-2 and V is TRBV29-1; 11 bases map to TRBD1. The CDR3 length is 13 residues. Losses at the gene ends were 4 bases for V and 9 bases for J; bases not matched to a gene: 7. Germline loops: CDR1 SQVTM, CDR2 ANQGSEA. This CDR3 reads CSVVGQGVASYTF. The CDR3 coding sequence is TGCAGCGTTGTGGGACAGGGGGTTGCGAGCTACACCTTC. Supplemented by reference TRBV29-1 and TRBJ1-2, the full variable domain reads SAVISQKPSRDICQRGTSLTIQCQVDSQVTMMFWYRQQPGQSLTLIATANQGSEATYESGFVIDKFPISRPNLTFSTLTVSNMSPEDSSIYLCSVVGQGVASYTFGSGTRLTVV.

The gene calls are TRBV15 and TRBJ2-3; the match to TRBD1 covers 8 bases. CDR3 length: 17 residues. The germline gives CDR1 LNHNV, CDR2 YYDKDF (reference sequence). V shed 5 bases and J 5 bases; nucleotides not matched to a gene: 15. In DNA, the CDR3 is TGTGCCACCAGCTCAAGCCTACAGGGGGTTCTCAAAGATACGCAGTATTTT. Amino acids: CATSSSLQGVLKDTQYF.

This clonotype came up a few times. The chain recombines TRBV4-3 with TRBJ2-3; D may correspond to TRBD1 or TRBD2 (5 bases each). Germline CDR1 and CDR2: LGHNA and YSLEER. This CDR3 comprises 13 residues. With 6 bases removed from V and 3 bases from J, the gap between germline ends came to 10 bases. The DNA of the CDR3 is TGCGCCAGCAGTGAGGGGCGGACAGATACGCAGTATTTT. Its protein product is CASSEGRTDTQYF.

In DNA form, the CDR3 reads TGCAGCGGCCTCACCAATCTTAACACTGAAGCTTTCTTT. The encoded protein is CSGLTNLNTEAFF. The gene calls are TRBV29-1 and TRBJ1-1; D ambiguous. This CDR3 contains 13 residues. From germline, CDR1 is SQVTM and CDR2 ANQGSEA. V lost 7 bases, J lost 2 bases, and 14 bases lay in between.

The chain couples TRBV4-3 to TRBJ2-7, with TRBD2 identical over 9 bases. The V gene's germline CDR1 is LGHNA and CDR2 YSLEER. V gave up 1 base and J gave up 3 bases; unmatched junction bases: 10. The CDR3 is made up of 17 amino acids. This CDR3 reads CASSQVSVTSGNYEQYF. The DNA of the CDR3 is TGCGCCAGCAGCCAAGTCTCGGTGACTAGCGGTAACTACGAGCAGTACTTC.

The V and J genes are TRBV29-1 and TRBJ2-7; D unresolved. The CDR3 spans 13 residues. Germline V lookup: CDR1 SQVTM, CDR2 ANQGSEA. V lost 4 bases and J lost 0, with 10 bases in between. For the CDR3, the DNA is TGCAGCGTTGGCCGAGGTAGCTCCTACGAGCAGTACTTC. Translating gives CSVGRGSSYEQYF.

The rearrangement joins TRBV6-6 to TRBJ1-2, with TRBD1 matching 7 bases. This CDR3 has 16 amino acids. Germline values: CDR1 MNHNY, CDR2 SVGAGI (reference sequence). The V segment lost 4 bases and the J segment 4 bases; nucleotides outside the gene matches: 12. CDR3 loop: CASSFPDRDGSYGYTF. DNA of the CDR3: TGTGCCAGCAGTTTCCCCGACAGGGATGGCTCCTATGGCTACACCTTC.

This clonotype was detected a few times. The rearrangement uses TRBV19 and TRBJ2-1; 8 bases map to TRBD1. The V gene's germline CDR1 is LNHDA and CDR2 SQIVND (reference sequence). V trimming: 6 bases; J trimming: 4 bases; junction bases outside the gene matches: 8. The CDR3 has 15 residues. The DNA for the CDR3 is TGTGCCAGTAGCCTCGACAGGGGACGTTACAATGAGCAGTTCTTC. As protein: CASSLDRGRYNEQFF.

This sequence joins TRBV7-9 and TRBJ1-1, with unresolved D. This CDR3 has 12 amino acids. Germline V gene data show CDR1 as SEHNR and CDR2 as FQNEAQ (reference sequence). V was pared by 0 bases and J by 6 bases, with 5 bases between. CDR3 nucleotides: TGTGCCAGCAGCTTAGCGAGGCCTGAAGCTTTCTTT. Its protein product is CASSLARPEAFF. Filled out from reference TRBV7-9 and TRBJ1-1, the complete variable domain reads DTGVSQNPRHKITKRGQNVTFRCDPISEHNRLYWYRQTLGQGPEFLTYFQNEAQLEKSRLLSDRFSAERPKGSFSTLEIQRTEQGDSAMYLCASSLARPEAFFGQGTRLTVV.

This clonotype has a count of ten or more. The chain is built from TRBV5-1 and TRBJ1-2; 7 nucleotides align to TRBD1. The CDR3 contains 15 residues. Germline V gives CDR1 SGHRS, CDR2 YFSETQ. Germline trimming cut 1 base from V and 4 bases from J; bases unmatched to any gene: 7. CDR3 protein: CASSLTGAELYGYTF. CDR3 coding DNA: TGCGCCAGCAGCTTGACAGGGGCCGAACTCTATGGCTACACCTTC.

The chain joins TRBV5-1 to TRBJ2-3; D is undetermined. Trimming pared 0 bases from V and 2 bases from J, leaving 10 bases between. The CDR3 has 15 amino acids. Germline lookup yields CDR1 SGHRS and CDR2 YFSETQ. The DNA for the CDR3 is TGCGCCAGCAGCTTGGATCAAAGAACCACAGATACGCAGTATTTT. It encodes CASSLDQRTTDTQYF. The full variable domain, its missing parts supplied by reference TRBV5-1 and TRBJ2-3, is KAGVTQTPRYLIKTRGQQVTLSCSPISGHRSVSWYQQTPGQGLQFLFEYFSETQRNKGNFPGRFSGRQFSNSRSEMNVSTLELGDSALYLCASSLDQRTTDTQYFGPGTRLTVL.

The chain recombines TRBV4-2 with TRBJ2-2; 11 bases align to TRBD1. CDR1 and CDR2 from the germline V gene are LGHNA and YNFKEQ. V dropped 0 bases and J dropped 7; count of bases not matched to a gene: 7. The CDR3 runs to 17 residues. The DNA for the CDR3 is TGTGCCAGCAGCCAAGAGCCCGGACAGGGGGCCTTCGGGGAGCTGTTTTTT. As protein: CASSQEPGQGAFGELFF.

The chain joins TRBV6-4 to TRBJ2-1; 8 bases agree with TRBD2. Germline V gene sequence: CDR1 MRHNA, CDR2 SNTAGT. The V gene end was trimmed by 6 bases and the J gene end by 7 bases; junction bases not matched to a gene: 14. The CDR3 is made up of 16 amino acids. Here the CDR3 DNA reads TGTGCCAGCAGCGTGGGAGCGGGGGAACGTAAAAATGAGCAGTTCTTC. Protein: CASSVGAGERKNEQFF.

In this sample, this clonotype turned up a few times. This chain joins TRBV12-3 or TRBV12-4 and TRBJ2-3, with D perhaps matching TRBD2 (6 bases). V dropped 7 bases and J dropped 4 bases, with 9 bases sitting between them. The CDR3 contains 12 residues. CDR3 region: CASNAGSDTQYF. In DNA, the CDR3 is TGTGCCAGCAACGCGGGGTCAGATACGCAGTATTTT.

This clonotype has a single count. V is TRBV4-1 and J is TRBJ2-1, with D hard to call. V shed 5 bases and J shed 8 bases, with 22 bases lying between them. The germline gives CDR1 MGHRA, CDR2 YSYEKL. CDR3 size: 16 residues. CDR3 residues: CASSEVGVVEFHEQFF. Here the CDR3 DNA reads TGCGCCAGCAGCGAAGTTGGTGTAGTCGAGTTTCATGAGCAGTTCTTC.

The chain uses TRBV29-1 and TRBJ2-3, with a weak D call TRBD2 (6 bases). The CDR3 covers 13 residues. Trimming took 8 bases from V and 2 from J, leaving 14 bases between them. The germline V gene encodes CDR1 SQVTM and CDR2 ANQGSEA. Here the CDR3 DNA reads TGCAGCCTCGCGGGGAGCTCCACAGATACGCAGTATTTT. Protein: CSLAGSSTDTQYF.

V gene TRBV15 combines with J gene TRBJ2-7; D could derive from TRBD1 or TRBD2 (6 bases each). Looked up from germline, CDR1 is LNHNV and CDR2 is YYDKDF (reference sequence). This CDR3 comprises 19 residues. Trimming took off 2 bases at V and 0 bases at J, with 23 bases between the two ends. CDR3 DNA sequence: TGTGCCACCAGCAGACCCCGGCGGGATATGGGGGCAACCTCCTACGAGCAGTACTTC. It yields the protein CATSRPRRDMGATSYEQYF.